This entry describes one T cell receptor beta chain. This record belongs to a study of blood T cell repertoires in COVID-19. At the level of the study: Researchers got acute and convalescent COVID-19 samples from the United States, Italy and Spain.

In germline, CDR1 is MDHEN, CDR2 SYDVKM. The CDR3 runs to 16 residues. The V gene end was trimmed by 6 bases and the J gene end by 2 bases; junction bases not matched to a gene: 5. Patients of the Seattle cohort, enrolled during active infection, were followed longitudinally. In the source study's methods: Cell counts per sample came from amplifying reference gene primers. The repertoire was sequenced with immunoSEQ multiplex PCR; TCRdb's copy has only in-frame clones and lacks some. V and J calls and clone size follow that table, whereas D and trimming were derived from the DNA. The profile shows more than 200,000 clones, roughly 80% of them singletons.

V usage is TRBV28 and J usage is TRBJ2-5; TRBD2 matches at 14 bases. This clonotype was sampled from a woman aged 80 or over with COVID-19, enrolled during active disease. The sequencing sample was made of peripheral blood. CDR3 sequence: CASRKWTSGGQETQYF. The CDR3 bases are TGTGCCAGCAGGAAATGGACTAGCGGGGGGCAAGAGACCCAGTACTTC.